The text below deals with one T cell receptor (beta chain). Its antigen is currently unknown. The data derive from a study of stem cell transplantation in POMP-related autoinflammatory disease. Regarding the study as a whole: In PRAID patients, the number of distinct TRB V-J gene pairings was restricted.

The V segment lost 5 bases and the J segment 6 bases; nucleotides outside the gene matches: 12. Germline assignment: CDR1 LNHDA and CDR2 SQIVND (reference sequence). This CDR3 is 16 amino acids long. Assay: immunoSEQ multiplex PCR; the TCRdb copy retains only in-frame clones and omits some. This sample yields tens of thousands of clones, of which approximately 91% are seen a single time; 0.6% to 0.8% belongs to the top ten. This material consisted of CD4+ T cells from PBMCs, taken after stem cell transplantation. The receptor comes from a human patient with POMP-related autoinflammation and immune dysregulation (PRAID). Some of the T cells may derive from the graft donor. The chain couples TRBV19 to TRBJ1-4; TRBD1 agrees at 7 bases. Here the CDR3 reads CASSLGQAGGYEKLFF. CDR3 in DNA: TGTGCCAGTAGTCTAGGACAGGCCGGAGGTTATGAAAAACTGTTTTTT.